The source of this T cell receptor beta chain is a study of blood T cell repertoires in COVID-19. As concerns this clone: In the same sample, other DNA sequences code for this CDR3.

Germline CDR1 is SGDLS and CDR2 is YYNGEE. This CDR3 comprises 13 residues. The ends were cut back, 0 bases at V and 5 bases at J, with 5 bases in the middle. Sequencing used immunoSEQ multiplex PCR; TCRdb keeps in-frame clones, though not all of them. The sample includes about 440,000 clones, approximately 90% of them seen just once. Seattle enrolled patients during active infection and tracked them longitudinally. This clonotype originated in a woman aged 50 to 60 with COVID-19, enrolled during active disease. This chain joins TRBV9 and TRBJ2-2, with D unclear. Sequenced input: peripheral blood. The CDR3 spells CASSVDLTGELFF. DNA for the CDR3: TGTGCCAGCAGCGTAGATCTTACCGGGGAGCTGTTTTTT.